This record covers a single TCR beta chain. Its antigen is unknown. No much larger clone is present one base from it, and per-base qualities are unavailable. This entry comes from a study of cytomegalovirus exposure and HLA in healthy donors (dated by TCRdb to the late 2010s). As for the study more broadly: In an earlier analysis of some 550 of the donors, 276 Gb of sequence data and 120 million or so unique TCR beta sequences from 180 million or so T cells were reported. Roughly 5 DR-DQ haplotypes were handled as single units for association and clustering, since linkage in the cohort was strong. The aim of the study was to test whether cataloging public T cell receptors could identify signatures of past pathogen exposure. Donor age, sex, ethnicity and CMV serostatus were compiled together with the repertoire data. Typing coverage differed by locus: A, B, C, DRB1 and DQB1 were typed in roughly 629-640 donors, DQA1 in 522, DPA1 in 600 to 610, and DPB1 in just under 480. On average, over 200,000 unique TCR beta nucleotide sequences were sequenced per donor among a few hundred genotyped donors of the cohort, with around 19% of those sequences being non-productive. High-throughput TCR immunosequencing, statistical association of individual TCRs with disease status, and machine learning were combined to predict cytomegalovirus infection status. The study profiled the T cell repertoires of hundreds of subjects by immunosequencing and related them to cytomegalovirus serostatus. Of the roughly 410 genotyped donors, roughly 76% were placed in the genetic ancestry cluster associated with self-reported Caucasian donors. Both class I and class II loci were covered by HLA typing, at four-digit resolution. A later genetic analysis used genome-wide SNP genotypes for about 65% of the 666 donors, treating that subset as a discovery cohort. In addition to the first cohort of roughly 700 subjects, a separate validation cohort of some 120 different subjects was used. Roughly 300 gigabases of sequencing data and approximately 84 million unique TCR sequences were included in an early release covering over 600 HLA-typed donors. The later analysis used no new phenotypic data to find candidate immune exposures, relying instead on TCR beta sequences and their occurrence across donors. All discovery cohort repertoires had been generated using a single sequencing platform. A later analysis re-examined previously published TCR beta repertoires from hundreds of donors and added high-resolution HLA genotyping to investigate patterns of TCR occurrence. To decide whether each TCR beta V gene segment behaved as functional or pseudogenic, an earlier analysis of approximately 620 of the donors relied on high-throughput TCR beta sequencing.

The study at large found these results: The study listed approximately 150 TCR beta chains as associated with cytomegalovirus. Only TCR beta chains were sequenced in this cohort, and the absence of alpha or paired-chain data limited detectable features. CMV serostatus was the only immune exposure information available for the cohort. The earlier analysis of a few hundred of the donors excluded around 17 rarely observed V segments, including chromosome 9 orphons, because counts were too low. In a later analysis, the rate of TCR association differed among HLA loci, with DRB1 alleles having the most associated TCRs and HLA-C alleles having the fewest. According to a later genetic analysis, donors in an Asian-associated ancestry cluster had fewer N-insertions in productive TCRs than the approximately 630-donor mean. Several of the top co-occurrence clusters appeared to be linked to parvovirus B19, influenza, CMV and Epstein-Barr virus, according to a later analysis. An association between a missense DCLRE1C variant and V-gene and J-gene trimming of TCR beta chains was found in a later genetic analysis and replicated in an independent cohort. In vitro tests confirmed that a few of the cytomegalovirus-associated TCR beta chains recognize cytomegalovirus antigens. Because the 87-base-pair reads could not distinguish some IMGT-functional V segments, including TRBV6-2 and TRBV6-3, those segments were excluded. Roughly uniform sequencing depth across donors was assumed in presence/absence analyses, although this assumption may not hold. The classifier was reported to diagnose cytomegalovirus status with high specificity and sensitivity in both the original and validation cohorts. A later analysis found that most CMV-associated TCR beta chains appeared HLA-restricted, with HLA associations seemingly driven largely by CMV exposure. In an earlier analysis of about 600 of the donors, most TCR beta V segments appeared in productive rearrangements about 87% or about 30% of the time, broadly matching IMGT annotations. A later analysis associated some 17,000 TCR beta sequences with specific HLA alleles at a false discovery rate of 0.05. A further reported finding was that TCR beta sequences accurately predicted the HLA-A and HLA-B alleles for most subjects in the first cohort. When HLA alleles, especially DR and DQ, strongly co-occurred, TCR associations were difficult to assign to individual alleles. The authors suggested that the approach could potentially be generalized to other disease states and immunological phenotypes. Correlated functional status among segregating V segments might be attributable to linkage disequilibrium, but an unknown experimental factor could not be ruled out. Most TCR sequences were observed very rarely across donors, whereas some public TCRs were present in many individuals. A cluster of highly shared sequence variants was judged likely to represent a technical artifact of the sequencing pipeline. Because some donors lacked HLA typing at each locus, the association tests relied only on the typed subset. In a later analysis, HLA-associated TCR beta chains were found to be more clonally expanded and to have lower generation probabilities than equally common non-associated chains.

At the junction V is shortened by 3 bases and J by 2 bases; bases outside the gene matches: 4. Based on the germline V gene (reference sequence), the CDR1 and CDR2 sequences are LNHNV and YYDKDF. Taken from cysteine to phenylalanine, the CDR3 has 16 residues. The read is trimmed to its CDR3 DNA, 48 bases read in frame from base 1. Library preparation employed the immunoSEQ multiplex PCR assay. The multiplex PCR relied on a mix of 60 forward primers for TCR Vbeta segments and 13 reverse primers for TCR Jbeta segments. A multiplex PCR assay on genomic DNA amplified the CDR3 region of rearranged TCR beta genes. Amplified TCR beta libraries were sequenced as 87-base-pair reads on the Illumina HiSeq System. In the original analysis: A later analysis tallied some 79 million unique TCR beta chains across the 650 to 750 repertoires, and some 12 million of those chains were shared by two or more donors. Raw reads were error-corrected and collapsed into unique sequences with a nearest-neighbor algorithm that merged closely related sequences to remove PCR and sequencing errors. Alignment of CDR3 sequences to IMGT reference sequences was used to assign V, D and J gene segments. Each retained sequence needed at least a six-nucleotide match to both a V gene segment and a J gene segment. Rearrangements were called productive when the CDR3 lacked stop codons and stayed in frame with V and J; all others were non-productive. CDR3 was defined by IMGT convention, running from the second conserved V-encoded cysteine to the conserved J-encoded phenylalanine. In an earlier analysis of 587 of the donors, sequences lacking an unambiguous match to a single V gene segment were excluded. An earlier analysis of several hundred of the donors classified V segments as functional when productive rearrangements were above 56.7% and as segregating when the standard deviation between donors was above 5%. A statistical classification framework was built for diagnosing cytomegalovirus status from the catalog of TCR beta chain sequences. V and J gene assignment, in a later analysis, came from comparing TCR nucleotide sequences with IMGT/GENE-DB human TR gene sequences. The TCRdist pipeline was used in a later analysis to assign CDR3 sequences and most-parsimonious VDJ recombination scenarios. In a later analysis, each TCR beta chain was defined by its CDR3 amino acid sequence together with its V-gene family, and reads lacking a unique V-gene family were excluded. As a way to deal with suspected cross-contamination and a sequencing artifact, a later analysis dropped over 550 nucleotide sequences that were highly shared and had low generation probability. A later analysis calculated a clonal expansion index for each public chain from normalized within-repertoire ranks of inferred template counts. In a later analysis, generation probabilities were computed using a VDJ recombination model fitted to out-of-frame rearrangements, and the results were checked against IGoR. Hypergeometric tests were used in a later analysis to score TCR-TCR, TCR-HLA and TCR-CMV co-occurrence, with a repertoire-size bias correction applied to the TCR pairs. In a later analysis, false discovery rates were estimated by permuting HLA or CMV assignments 20 times. A later analysis grouped co-occurring TCRs with DBSCAN, adding TCRdist sequence similarity when clustering within HLA-allele-positive subsets. Repertoires with fewer than 30,000 or more than 120,000 public chains were left out of co-occurrence clustering, as were about 5 repertoires with anomalous nucleotide sharing. What TCRdb holds here is the immuneACCESS table cut down to in-frame rearrangements. Part of the clones is not present; checked against another copy, under half of the missing clones reflect an unresolved V gene, and the others are unexplained. The V and J calls and clone size were taken over from that table, and D and trimming were inferred from the DNA. The sample data list some 140,000 clones, and 60% to 80% of these were observed just once. About 2% of the sample belongs to the ten largest clones.

The cohort comprised more than 550 healthy bone marrow donors. All cohort members were sampled while nominally healthy, although unrecorded immune exposures were likely present. The donor was CMV seronegative and was included in the group of several hundred seronegative cohort members. A peripheral blood sample was collected from each donor, and TCR beta sequencing was performed on peripheral blood mononuclear cells. The Qiagen DNeasy Blood Extraction Kit was used to extract genomic DNA from the blood cell samples. Input material: PBMCs. Recombination linked TRBV15 to TRBJ1-4, and TRBD1 matches 9 of the central bases. This clonotype originated in a man in his thirties or forties in good health and CMV-seronegative. The nucleotide sequence reads as follows: TGTGCCACCAGCAGGGGGACAGGGCTTACTAATGAAAAACTGTTTTTT. It encodes CATSRGTGLTNEKLFF.